Below are 30 T cell receptor beta chains sequenced from a single sample in a study of T cell responses to AZD1222 COVID-19 vaccine. TCRdb keeps only in-frame clones here, not all; method: immunoSEQ multiplex PCR. The sample lists approximately 100,000 clones, about 88% occurring once. The sample in question was peripheral blood, obtained on day 0 of AZD1222 vaccination. The origin of the receptors is an adult in good health.

As concerns this clone: Within the sample, other DNA sequences also encode this same CDR3. The V gene is TRBV7-2, the J gene TRBJ1-1; D uncertain. The CDR3 extends over 13 amino acids. Germline-derived CDR1 and CDR2 are SGHTA and FQGNSA. Trimming stripped 1 base from V and 1 base from J, with 4 bases between. Written as DNA, the CDR3 is TGTGCCAGCAGCTTAGGAAGGAACACTGAAGCTTTCTTT. This translates into CASSLGRNTEAFF. Based on the CDR3 plus reference TRBV7-2 and TRBJ1-1, the full variable domain is GAGVSQSPSNKVTEKGKDVELRCDPISGHTALYWYRQSLGQGLEFLIYFQGNSAPDKSGLPSDRFSAERTGGSVSTLTIQRTQQEDSAVYLCASSLGRNTEAFFGQGTRLTVV.

CDR3 protein: CASSLLRGTGNTGELFF. The CDR3 nucleotides are TGTGCCAGCAGCCTCCTACGGGGGACAGGGAACACCGGGGAGCTGTTTTTT. V usage is TRBV11-2 and J usage is TRBJ2-2; 8 nucleotides align to TRBD1. J gave up 1 base and V 5 bases, and 9 bases lay outside the gene matches. The CDR3 contains 17 residues. Germline values: CDR1 SGHAT, CDR2 FQNNGV.

This rearrangement joins TRBV7-9 to TRBJ1-6; the D gene is possibly TRBD1 (6 bases). V lost 1 base to trimming and J lost 7 bases, with 8 bases between them. Per the germline V gene, CDR1 is SEHNR and CDR2 is FQNEAQ (reference sequence). The CDR3 runs to 14 residues. The CDR3 DNA sequence: TGTGCCAGCAGCTTAGAAGGGGGAAATTCACCCCTCCACTTT. It translates to CASSLEGGNSPLHF.

This clone was seen just once. The CDR3 reads CATSDPAGGPTGELFF. The CDR3 DNA is TGTGCCACCAGTGATCCGGCGGGAGGACCCACCGGGGAGCTGTTTTTT. The chain has TRBV24-1 and TRBJ2-2, with 8 positions matching TRBD2. J gave up 4 bases and V 3 bases, and 6 bases lay outside the gene matches. Germline V gives CDR1 KGHDR, CDR2 SFDVKD. This CDR3 has 16 residues.

This clone was recorded once. V gene TRBV7-9 combines with J gene TRBJ2-7, with a tentative D call TRBD1 (6 bases). Germline V gives CDR1 SEHNR, CDR2 FQNEAQ (reference sequence). This CDR3 has 14 amino acids. The V end was cut by 1 base, the J end by 2 bases, with 9 bases between. DNA of the CDR3: TGTGCCAGCAGCTTAGGGACAGTGACCTACGAGCAGTACTTC. It encodes CASSLGTVTYEQYF.

The chain has TRBV28 and TRBJ1-3; 7 positions agree with TRBD1. V shed 5 bases and J 0 bases; nucleotides not matched to a gene: 4. The V gene's germline CDR1 is MDHEN and CDR2 SYDVKM. The CDR3 covers 15 residues. The CDR3 nucleotides read TGTGCCAGCAGTCCGACAGGGTTCTCTGGAAACACCATATATTTT. Protein sequence: CASSPTGFSGNTIYF.

The rearrangement joins TRBV11-2 to TRBJ1-5; TRBD1 matches at 9 bases. From germline, CDR1 is SGHAT and CDR2 FQNNGV. The V segment lost 5 bases and the J segment 3 bases; nucleotides outside the gene matches: 5. This CDR3 comprises 15 residues. This CDR3 reads CASSLDRGFNQPQHF. CDR3 sequence (DNA): TGTGCCAGCAGCCTGGACAGGGGCTTCAATCAGCCCCAGCATTTT. Complete variable domain (other parts from reference TRBV11-2 and TRBJ1-5): EAGVAQSPRYKIIEKRQSVAFWCNPISGHATLYWYQQILGQGPKLLIQFQNNGVVDDSQLPKDRFSAERLKGVDSTLKIQPAKLEDSAVYLCASSLDRGFNQPQHFGDGTRLSIL.

DNA for the CDR3: TGTGCCAGCAGCCAAGGTGCAGGGAATCAGCCCCAGCATTTT. The encoded protein is CASSQGAGNQPQHF. V gene TRBV3-1 (or the pseudogene TRBV3-2) combines with J gene TRBJ1-5; a weak D match, TRBD1 (5 bases). The CDR3 covers 14 residues. V lost 1 base and J lost 4, with 8 bases in between. Germline CDR1 and CDR2: LGHDT and YNNKEL (reference sequence).

V and J are TRBV5-1 and TRBJ2-7, with a possible D match to TRBD1 (6 bases). V was cut by 1 base and J by 6 bases, with 14 bases left in between. Germline V gene sequence: CDR1 SGHRS, CDR2 YFSETQ. The CDR3 contains 14 residues. CDR3 protein: CASSLLGAGLEQYF. The CDR3 nucleotides read TGCGCCAGCAGCTTGCTGGGGGCCGGACTCGAGCAGTACTTC.

This clone came up once. This chain connects TRBV5-6 to TRBJ2-3; 8 bases match TRBD2. Germline V gives CDR1 SGHDT, CDR2 YYEEEE. The CDR3 is 15 residues long. V lost 3 bases to trimming and J lost 2 bases; unmatched junction nucleotides: 5. The CDR3 nucleotides are TGTGCCAGCAGCTATGGCGGGGGGCCCACAGATACGCAGTATTTT. Amino acid sequence: CASSYGGGPTDTQYF.

CDR3 nucleotide sequence: TGTGCCAGCTCACCGGGAGGGGGCATTTCACCCCTCCACTTT. Translation: CASSPGGGISPLHF. The rearrangement joins TRBV18 to TRBJ1-6, with 7 bases aligning to TRBD1. CDR3 length: 14 residues. The germline gives CDR1 KGHSH, CDR2 LQKENI. With 3 bases clipped from V and 9 bases from J, the junction kept 5 bases outside the gene matches.

The V gene is TRBV5-4, the J gene TRBJ2-1; D is unclear. The CDR3 sequence is 13 residues long. Trimming stripped 5 bases from V and 0 bases from J, with 6 bases between. Looked up from germline, CDR1 is SGHNT and CDR2 is YYREEE (reference sequence). The CDR3 DNA sequence: TGTGCCAGCAGATGGGCCTCCTACAATGAGCAGTTCTTC. Its protein is CASRWASYNEQFF.

The chain recombines TRBV9 with TRBJ2-2; possibly TRBD1 or TRBD2 for D (5 bases each). The CDR3 is made up of 12 amino acids. Trimming shortened V by 7 bases and J by 9 bases, and 13 bases separated the two germline ends. Germline V gives CDR1 SGDLS, CDR2 YYNGEE. This chain's CDR3 is CASGGDRRELFF. The DNA for the CDR3 is TGTGCCAGCGGGGGTGATCGCCGGGAGCTGTTTTTT.

The chain carries TRBV6-5 and TRBJ1-3; perhaps TRBD1 as D (5 bases). V lost 8 bases and J lost 0, with 8 bases in between. The CDR3 runs to 13 residues. CDR1 is MNHEY, CDR2 SVGAGI, per germline. CDR3 DNA: TGTGCCAGCGGAGGGGTCTCTGGAAACACCATATATTTT. This encodes CASGGVSGNTIYF.

V gene TRBV5-4 combines with J gene TRBJ2-7; TRBD1 agrees at 8 bases. Unmatched junction bases numbered 6, after V lost 2 bases and J lost 2 bases. This CDR3 has 15 residues. Germline values: CDR1 SGHNT, CDR2 YYREEE (reference sequence). The CDR3 region has the DNA TGTGCCAGCAGCTTTCAGGGGGCCGGGACCTACGAGCAGTACTTC. Protein sequence: CASSFQGAGTYEQYF.

This clone was recorded only once. J is TRBJ2-1 and V is TRBV7-7; D ambiguous. Trimming cost V 0 bases and J 1 base, with 7 bases left between them. Germline CDR1 is SSHAT and CDR2 is FNYEAQ (reference sequence). The CDR3 totals 15 residues. The DNA for the CDR3 is TGTGCCAGCAGCTTAGCACAGACATCCTACAATGAGCAGTTCTTC. It is translated as CASSLAQTSYNEQFF.

The chain is built from TRBV7-2 and TRBJ2-7; TRBD2 might be the D (6 bases). The CDR3 sequence is 13 residues long. V was shortened by 3 bases and J by 2 bases, with 8 bases between the two germline ends. Germline assignment: CDR1 SGHTA and CDR2 FQGNSA. DNA of the CDR3: TGTGCCAGCAGCTTGGGGGGTCCCTACGAGCAGTACTTC. It yields the protein CASSLGGPYEQYF.

This chain connects TRBV15 to TRBJ2-7; TRBD1 matches at 7 bases. Germline CDR1 reads LNHNV; CDR2 reads YYDKDF (reference sequence). This CDR3 has 14 amino acids. After removal of 0 bases from V and 6 bases from J, the junction contained 5 bases not matched to a gene. In nucleotides, the CDR3 is TGTGCCACCAGCAGAGATAGGGCAGGGGGCGAGCAGTACGTC. Translated, it gives CATSRDRAGGEQYV.

V usage is TRBV27 and J usage is TRBJ1-5, with TRBD1 matching over 8 bases. V gave up 3 bases and J gave up 7 bases; unmatched junction bases: 5. The germline V gene encodes CDR1 MNHEY and CDR2 SMNVEV (reference sequence). The CDR3 extends over 14 amino acids. The chain's CDR3 is CASSFTGGWQPQHF. CDR3 DNA sequence: TGTGCCAGCAGTTTTACAGGGGGATGGCAGCCCCAGCATTTT.

This chain uses TRBV7-9 with TRBJ2-7, with TRBD2 matching over 7 bases. Germline trimming cut 1 base from V and 5 bases from J; bases unmatched to any gene: 5. Germline V gene lookup returns CDR1 SEHNR and CDR2 FQNEAQ (reference sequence). This CDR3 is built from 14 residues. The CDR3 DNA reads TGTGCCAGCAGCTTAGGCACTACTAGCGACGAGCAGTACGTC. Protein product: CASSLGTTSDEQYV.

This clone appeared a single time. The V and J genes are TRBV27 and TRBJ1-1, with a possible D match to TRBD1 (5 bases). Trimming left V 4 bases short and J 0 bases short, with 12 bases between. The CDR3 loop spans 15 amino acids. From germline, CDR1 is MNHEY and CDR2 SMNVEV (reference sequence). The CDR3 spells CASSSSGTVNTEAFF. CDR3 DNA: TGTGCCAGCAGTTCCTCCGGGACGGTGAACACTGAAGCTTTCTTT.

V is TRBV2 and J is TRBJ1-6; D is perhaps TRBD1 (5 bases). Looked up from germline, CDR1 is SNHLY and CDR2 is FYNNEI. There are 15 residues in the CDR3. V lost 11 bases and J 6 bases, leaving 20 bases between the germline ends. CDR3 in amino acids: CAEGRELLSNSPLHF. In nucleotides, the CDR3 is TGTGCCGAGGGGAGGGAGCTACTATCTAATTCACCCCTCCACTTT.

The V gene is TRBV29-1, the J gene TRBJ2-1, with 7 bases that match TRBD2. The CDR3 is made up of 11 amino acids. Germline V gene lookup returns CDR1 SQVTM and CDR2 ANQGSEA. After removal of 7 bases from V and 6 bases from J, the junction contained 3 bases not matched to a gene. The CDR3 here is CSGRTSNEQFF. The CDR3 DNA follows: TGCAGCGGACGGACTAGCAATGAGCAGTTCTTC.

This clone was recorded once. The rearrangement uses TRBV4-2 and TRBJ1-4; TRBD1 matches 9 bases. The CDR3 has 16 residues. Trimming cost V 1 base and J 2 bases; bases outside gene matches: 2. CDR1 and CDR2 (germline): LGHNA, YNFKEQ. The CDR3 nucleotides read TGTGCCAGCAGCCAAGCTGGGACAGGGACTAATGAAAAACTGTTTTTT. This sequence encodes CASSQAGTGTNEKLFF.

J is TRBJ1-6 and V is TRBV15; D is unclear. The germline V gene encodes CDR1 LNHNV and CDR2 YYDKDF (reference sequence). The CDR3 runs 16 residues. The V end was cut by 1 base, the J end by 2 bases, with 9 bases between. The CDR3 DNA follows: TGTGCCACCAGCAGAGTAGGGAGCCCCTATAATTCACCCCTCCACTTT. Residues: CATSRVGSPYNSPLHF.

This clone showed up just a few times. The chain links TRBV6-6 to TRBJ1-2, with D possibly being TRBD1 (5 bases). Trimming took 5 bases from V and 1 from J, leaving 17 bases between them. Germline V gene data show CDR1 as MNHNY and CDR2 as SVGAGI (reference sequence). The CDR3 runs to 16 residues. Here the CDR3 reads CASSRNDRGGNYGYTF. The CDR3 coding sequence is TGTGCCAGCAGTCGAAATGACAGAGGCGGTAACTATGGCTACACCTTC.

The V and J genes are TRBV5-5 and TRBJ1-6, with no clear D. Germline V CDR1 and CDR2: SGHKS, YYEKEE (reference sequence). V dropped 0 bases and J dropped 7 bases, with 5 bases sitting between them. The CDR3 is 13 residues long. Here the CDR3 reads CASSLGLNSPLHF. The CDR3 DNA reads as TGTGCCAGCAGCTTGGGGCTAAATTCACCCCTCCACTTT.

V is TRBV7-9 and J is TRBJ1-3, with unresolved D. The ends were cut back, 5 bases at V and 4 bases at J, with 18 bases in the middle. This CDR3 has 16 amino acids. Germline values: CDR1 SEHNR, CDR2 FQNEAQ (reference sequence). CDR3 residues: CASSPEVGLSGNTIYF. Here the CDR3 DNA reads TGTGCCAGCAGCCCCGAAGTTGGGTTGTCGGGAAACACCATATATTTT.

DNA for the CDR3: TGTGCCAGCAGTTACTCGACAGGACCGAGCTCCTACGAGCAGTACTTC. The encoded protein is CASSYSTGPSSYEQYF. This sequence joins TRBV6-2 or TRBV6-3 and TRBJ2-7, with D perhaps TRBD1 (6 bases). Between the trimmed V and J ends, which lost 0 bases and 0 bases, there was a span of 12 bases. CDR1 is MNHEY and CDR2 is SVGEGT in the germline V gene. This CDR3 has 16 amino acids.

This sequence joins TRBV29-1 and TRBJ2-7; possibly TRBD2 for D (6 bases). Germline CDR1 and CDR2: SQVTM and ANQGSEA. CDR3 length: 15 amino acids. Trimming stripped 3 bases from V and 0 bases from J, with 15 bases between. In DNA, the CDR3 is TGCAGCGTTGAGAGGAGGGACGGTAGCTCCTACGAGCAGTACTTC. Its protein is CSVERRDGSSYEQYF.